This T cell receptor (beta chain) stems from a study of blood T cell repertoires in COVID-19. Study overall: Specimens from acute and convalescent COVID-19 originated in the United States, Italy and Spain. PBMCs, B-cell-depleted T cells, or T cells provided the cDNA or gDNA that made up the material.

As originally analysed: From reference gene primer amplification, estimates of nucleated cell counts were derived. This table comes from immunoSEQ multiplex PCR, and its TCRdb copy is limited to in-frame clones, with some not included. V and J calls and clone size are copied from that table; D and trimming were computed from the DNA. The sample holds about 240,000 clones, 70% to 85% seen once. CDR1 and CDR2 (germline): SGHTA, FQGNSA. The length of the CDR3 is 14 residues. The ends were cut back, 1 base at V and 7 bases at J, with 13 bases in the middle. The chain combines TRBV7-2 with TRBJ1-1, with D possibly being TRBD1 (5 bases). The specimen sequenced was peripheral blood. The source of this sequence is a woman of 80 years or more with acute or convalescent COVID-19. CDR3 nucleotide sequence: TGTGCCAGCAGCTTAGTTGGACAAATTTATGAAGCTTTCTTT. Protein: CASSLVGQIYEAFF.